The present entry profiles one T cell receptor beta chain with its context. What it binds is unknown. The CDR3 is made up of 16 amino acids. Germline V CDR1 and CDR2: LGHNA, YSLEER. The sample originates from a study of CXCR3-negative and CXCR3-positive naive CD8 T cells. Study observations and caveats: Cryopreserved PBMCs had partly decreased CXCR3 expression; fresh PBMCs were used in most assays.

TRB cDNA was prepared as libraries by UMI-labeled 5' RACE. No DNA is given; TCRdb re-called the 5' RACE reads and lists each CDR3 protein once. Its table lists roughly 71,000 distinct CDR3 sequences. The chain combines TRBV4-3 with TRBJ2-1; TCRdb's D call, TRBD1, is unchecked because there is no DNA. The source is a human donor in good health. Some clones in this sample may be carry-over from other donors' samples. The sequencing input was naive CXCR3- CD8+ T cells from blood. The subset is: CD45RO-CCR7+CD27+CD95- naive CD8+ T cells lacking CXCR3 (TNR3-). The CDR3 region is CASSLTLQGVYNEQFF.